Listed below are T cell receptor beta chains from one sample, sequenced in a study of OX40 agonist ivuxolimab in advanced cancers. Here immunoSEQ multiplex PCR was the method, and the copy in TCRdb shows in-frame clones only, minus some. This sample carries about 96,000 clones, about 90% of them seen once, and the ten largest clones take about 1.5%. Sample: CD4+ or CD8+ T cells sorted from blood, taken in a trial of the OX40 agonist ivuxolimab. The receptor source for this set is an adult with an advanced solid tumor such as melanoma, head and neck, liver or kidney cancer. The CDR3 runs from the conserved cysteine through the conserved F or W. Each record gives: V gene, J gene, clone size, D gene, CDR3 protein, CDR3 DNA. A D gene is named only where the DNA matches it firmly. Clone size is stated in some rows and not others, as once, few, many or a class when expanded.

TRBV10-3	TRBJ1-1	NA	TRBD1	CAIRPDRGRVGTEAFF	TGTGCCATCAGACCGGACAGGGGGCGAGTTGGCACTGAAGCTTTCTTT
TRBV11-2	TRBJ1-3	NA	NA	CASSLPSGNTIYF	TGTGCCAGCAGCTTGCCCAGTGGAAACACCATATATTTT
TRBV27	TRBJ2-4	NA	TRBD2	CASSSLAGGVKNIQYF	TGTGCCAGCAGTTCTTTAGCGGGAGGCGTCAAAAACATTCAGTACTTC
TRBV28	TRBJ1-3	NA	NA	CASSSHQASGNTIYF	TGTGCCAGCAGTTCCCACCAGGCCTCTGGAAACACCATATATTTT
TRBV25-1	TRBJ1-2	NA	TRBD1	CASSEIGTVDYGYTF	TGTGCCAGCAGTGAAATAGGGACAGTCGATTATGGCTACACCTTC
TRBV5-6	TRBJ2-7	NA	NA	CASSLMGRVYEQYF	TGTGCCAGCAGCTTAATGGGCAGAGTCTACGAGCAGTACTTC
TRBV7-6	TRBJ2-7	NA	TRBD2	CASSFRLALSYEQYF	TGTGCCAGCAGCTTTCGACTAGCGCTCTCCTACGAGCAGTACTTC
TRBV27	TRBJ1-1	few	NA	CASSFRAMNTEAFF	TGTGCCAGCAGTTTCAGGGCAATGAACACTGAAGCTTTCTTT
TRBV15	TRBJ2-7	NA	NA	CATSTRGAPYEQYF	TGTGCCACCAGCACGAGAGGGGCCCCCTACGAGCAGTACTTC
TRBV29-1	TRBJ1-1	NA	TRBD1	CSVDRTGGAEAFF	TGCAGCGTTGACAGGACAGGAGGGGCTGAAGCTTTCTTT
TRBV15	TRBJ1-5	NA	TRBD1	CATSRGDRGTHQPQHF	TGTGCCACCAGCAGGGGGGACAGGGGGACCCATCAGCCCCAGCATTTT